This passage covers 9 T cell receptor beta chains from one sample sequenced in a study of cytomegalovirus exposure and HLA in healthy donors. This PCR relied on a set of 60 Vbeta primers and 13 Jbeta primers. Here immunoSEQ multiplex PCR was the method, and the copy in TCRdb shows in-frame clones only, minus some. The specimen's table records roughly 120,000 clones. The sample taken for sequencing was PBMCs. The origin of the receptors is a man aged 35-49 years in good health and CMV-seronegative.

The chain joins TRBV2 to TRBJ2-1; 10 bases align to TRBD1. After removal of 4 bases from V and 3 bases from J, the junction contained 3 bases not matched to a gene. This CDR3 contains 15 residues. Germline-derived CDR1 and CDR2 are SNHLY and FYNNEI. The CDR3 DNA reads TGTGCCAGCAGTGTTGGGACAGGGGACTACAATGAGCAGTTCTTC. It specifies CASSVGTGDYNEQFF.

The rearrangement uses TRBV4-1 and TRBJ1-5; 8 nucleotides line up with TRBD1. From germline, CDR1 is MGHRA and CDR2 YSYEKL. This CDR3 has 17 amino acids. The junction had 8 bases not matched to a gene; V was cut back by 1 base and J by 3 bases. CDR3: CASSQGAQGAINQPQHF. The CDR3 region has the DNA TGCGCCAGCAGCCAAGGCGCTCAGGGGGCCATCAATCAGCCCCAGCATTTT.

In DNA, the CDR3 is TGTGCCAGCAGCTTAGGTGGGAGAAGAAGGGACGAGCAGTACTTC. Protein sequence: CASSLGGRRRDEQYF. This chain joins TRBV11-3 and TRBJ2-7; D is perhaps TRBD2 (5 bases). CDR1 and CDR2 from the germline V gene are SGHNT and YENEEA. The CDR3 is made up of 15 amino acids. V dropped 1 base and J dropped 5 bases, with 15 bases sitting between them.

The rearrangement links TRBV6-1 to TRBJ2-5; 7 positions agree with TRBD2. With 0 bases clipped from V and 8 bases from J, the junction kept 12 bases outside the gene matches. Germline loops: CDR1 MNHNS, CDR2 SASEGT. This CDR3 region has 16 residues. CDR3: CASSEAGGPGRGTQYF. The CDR3 DNA reads as TGTGCCAGCAGTGAAGCGGGAGGGCCCGGTCGAGGAACCCAGTACTTC.

The chain employs TRBV6-1 and TRBJ2-5; 14 bases are shared with TRBD2. Germline V CDR1 and CDR2: MNHNS, SASEGT. The CDR3 has 17 amino acids. Losses at the gene ends were 5 bases for V and 4 bases for J; bases not matched to a gene: 9. The CDR3 DNA reads as TGTGCCAGCAGTCAAGGACTAGCGGGAGGAGAAGGAGAGACCCAGTACTTC. Translating gives CASSQGLAGGEGETQYF.

This sequence joins TRBV5-6 and TRBJ2-2; 9 bases fit TRBD2. The CDR3 covers 16 residues. Germline trimming cut 5 bases from V and 4 bases from J; bases unmatched to any gene: 9. Germline values: CDR1 SGHDT, CDR2 YYEEEE. CDR3 amino acids: CASRIWQREATGELFF. In DNA, the CDR3 is TGTGCCAGCAGGATTTGGCAGCGGGAGGCCACCGGGGAGCTGTTTTTT.

V is TRBV10-3 and J is TRBJ1-1; D perhaps matches TRBD1 (5 bases). V lost 6 bases to trimming and J lost 4 bases, with 18 bases between them. In germline, CDR1 is ENHRY, CDR2 SYGVKD. The CDR3 is 15 residues long. CDR3 residues: CAIRAPPQGATEAFF. CDR3 sequence (DNA): TGTGCCATCAGAGCCCCCCCCCAAGGGGCCACTGAAGCTTTCTTT.

The V gene is TRBV20-1, the J gene TRBJ2-1, with a possible D match to TRBD2 (6 bases). V lost 8 bases to trimming and J lost 10 bases, with 15 bases between them. Germline V gene sequence: CDR1 DFQATT, CDR2 SNEGSKA (reference sequence). This CDR3 is built from 11 residues. CDR3 bases: TGCAGTTTCTCCCCCAGCGGGGAGCAGTTCTTC. It translates to CSFSPSGEQFF.

The V call is TRBV29-1, the J call TRBJ2-4; possibly TRBD2 for D (5 bases). V was shortened by 4 bases and J by 3 bases, with 10 bases between the two germline ends. Germline V lookup: CDR1 SQVTM, CDR2 ANQGSEA. The length of the CDR3 is 13 residues. This CDR3 reads CSVGTQYKNIQYF. The CDR3 nucleotides are TGCAGCGTTGGGACTCAATACAAAAACATTCAGTACTTC.